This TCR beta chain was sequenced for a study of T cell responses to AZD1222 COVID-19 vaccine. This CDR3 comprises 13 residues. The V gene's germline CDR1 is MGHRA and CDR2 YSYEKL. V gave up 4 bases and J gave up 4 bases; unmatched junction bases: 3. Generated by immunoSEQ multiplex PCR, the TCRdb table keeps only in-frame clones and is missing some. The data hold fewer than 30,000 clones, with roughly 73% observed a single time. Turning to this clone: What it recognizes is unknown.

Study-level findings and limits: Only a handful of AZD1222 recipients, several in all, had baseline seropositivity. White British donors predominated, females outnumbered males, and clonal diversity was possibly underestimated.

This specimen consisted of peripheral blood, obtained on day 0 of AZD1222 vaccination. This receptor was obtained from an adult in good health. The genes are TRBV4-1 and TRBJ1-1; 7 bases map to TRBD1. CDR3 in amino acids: CASSRGGSTEAFF. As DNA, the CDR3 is TGCGCCAGCAGCCGAGGGGGCTCCACTGAAGCTTTCTTT.